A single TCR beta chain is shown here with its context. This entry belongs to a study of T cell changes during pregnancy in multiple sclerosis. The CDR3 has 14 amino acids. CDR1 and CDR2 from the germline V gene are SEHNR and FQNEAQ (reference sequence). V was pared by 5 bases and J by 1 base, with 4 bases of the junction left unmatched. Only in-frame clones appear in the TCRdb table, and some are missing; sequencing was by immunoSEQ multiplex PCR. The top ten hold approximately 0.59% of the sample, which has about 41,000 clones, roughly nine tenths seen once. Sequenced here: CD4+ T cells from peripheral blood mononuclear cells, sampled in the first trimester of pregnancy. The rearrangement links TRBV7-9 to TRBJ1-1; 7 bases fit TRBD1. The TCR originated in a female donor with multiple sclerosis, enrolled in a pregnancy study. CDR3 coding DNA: TGTGCCAGCAGCCTAAGACAGGGGAACACTGAAGCTTTCTTT. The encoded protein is CASSLRQGNTEAFF.